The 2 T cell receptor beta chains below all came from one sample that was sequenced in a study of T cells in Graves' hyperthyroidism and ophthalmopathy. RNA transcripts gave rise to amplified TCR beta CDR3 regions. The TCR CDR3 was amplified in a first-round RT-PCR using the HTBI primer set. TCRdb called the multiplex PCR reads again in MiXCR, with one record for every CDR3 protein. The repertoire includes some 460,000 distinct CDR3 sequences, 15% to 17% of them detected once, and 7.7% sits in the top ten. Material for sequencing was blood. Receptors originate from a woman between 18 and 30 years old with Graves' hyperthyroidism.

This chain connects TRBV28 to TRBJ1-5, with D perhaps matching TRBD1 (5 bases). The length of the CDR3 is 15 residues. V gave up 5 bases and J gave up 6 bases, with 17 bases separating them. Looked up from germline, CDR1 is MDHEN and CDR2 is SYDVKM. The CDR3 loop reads CASSVFQLGGQPQHF. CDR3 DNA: TGTGCCAGCAGTGTTTTCCAGTTGGGGGGTCAGCCCCAGCATTTT.

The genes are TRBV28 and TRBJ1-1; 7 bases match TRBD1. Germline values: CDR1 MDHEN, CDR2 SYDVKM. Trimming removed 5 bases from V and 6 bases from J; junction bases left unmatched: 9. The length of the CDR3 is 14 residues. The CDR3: CASSVSQGTAEAFF. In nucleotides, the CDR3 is TGTGCCAGCAGTGTCAGCCAGGGGACAGCTGAAGCTTTCTTT.